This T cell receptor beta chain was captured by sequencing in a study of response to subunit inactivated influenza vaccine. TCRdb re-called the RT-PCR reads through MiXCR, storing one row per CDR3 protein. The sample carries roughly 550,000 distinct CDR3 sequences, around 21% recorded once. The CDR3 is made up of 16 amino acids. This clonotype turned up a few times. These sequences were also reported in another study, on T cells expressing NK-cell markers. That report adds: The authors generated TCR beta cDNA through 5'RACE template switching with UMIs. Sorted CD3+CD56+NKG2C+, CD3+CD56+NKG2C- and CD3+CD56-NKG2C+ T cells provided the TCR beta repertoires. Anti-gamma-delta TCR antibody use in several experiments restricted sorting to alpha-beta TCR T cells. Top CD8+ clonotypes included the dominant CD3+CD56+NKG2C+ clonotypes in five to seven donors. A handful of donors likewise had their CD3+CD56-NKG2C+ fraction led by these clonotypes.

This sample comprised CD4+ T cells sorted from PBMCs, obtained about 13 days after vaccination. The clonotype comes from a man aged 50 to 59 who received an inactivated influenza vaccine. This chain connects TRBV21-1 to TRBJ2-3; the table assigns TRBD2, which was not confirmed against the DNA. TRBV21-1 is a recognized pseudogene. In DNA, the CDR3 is TGTGCCAGCAGCAATCGGCGGGCTTCTAGCACAGATACGCAGTATTTT. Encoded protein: CASSNRRASSTDTQYF.